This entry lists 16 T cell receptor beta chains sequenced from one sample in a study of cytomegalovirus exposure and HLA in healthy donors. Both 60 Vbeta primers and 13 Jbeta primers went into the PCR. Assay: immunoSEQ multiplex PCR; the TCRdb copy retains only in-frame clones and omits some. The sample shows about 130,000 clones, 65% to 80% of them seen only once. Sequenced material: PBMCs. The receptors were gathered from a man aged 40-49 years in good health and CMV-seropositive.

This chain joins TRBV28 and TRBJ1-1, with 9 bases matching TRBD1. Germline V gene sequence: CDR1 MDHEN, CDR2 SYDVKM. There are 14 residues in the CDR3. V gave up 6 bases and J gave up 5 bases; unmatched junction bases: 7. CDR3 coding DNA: TGTGCCAGCAGGGGGGGACAGGGACGGACTGAAGCTTTCTTT. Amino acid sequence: CASRGGQGRTEAFF.

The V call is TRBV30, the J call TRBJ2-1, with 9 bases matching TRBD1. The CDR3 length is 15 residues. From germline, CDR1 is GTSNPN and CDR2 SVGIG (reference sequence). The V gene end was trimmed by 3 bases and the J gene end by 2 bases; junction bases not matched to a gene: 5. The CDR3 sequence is CAWSTGTGPYNEQFF. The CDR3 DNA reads TGTGCCTGGAGCACCGGGACAGGGCCCTACAATGAGCAGTTCTTC.

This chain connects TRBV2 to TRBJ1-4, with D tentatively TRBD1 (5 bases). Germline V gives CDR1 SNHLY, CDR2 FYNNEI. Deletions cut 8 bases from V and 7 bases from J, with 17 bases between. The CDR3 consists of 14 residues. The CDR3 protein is CASGRDFRAEKLFF. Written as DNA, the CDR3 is TGTGCCAGCGGGAGGGACTTTAGGGCTGAAAAACTGTTTTTT.

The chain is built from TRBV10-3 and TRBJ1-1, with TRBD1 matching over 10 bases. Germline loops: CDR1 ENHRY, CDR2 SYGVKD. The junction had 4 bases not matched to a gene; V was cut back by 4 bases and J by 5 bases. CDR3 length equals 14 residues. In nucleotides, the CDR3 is TGTGCCATCAGTGGGGACAGGGGAATTACTGAAGCTTTCTTT. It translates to CAISGDRGITEAFF.

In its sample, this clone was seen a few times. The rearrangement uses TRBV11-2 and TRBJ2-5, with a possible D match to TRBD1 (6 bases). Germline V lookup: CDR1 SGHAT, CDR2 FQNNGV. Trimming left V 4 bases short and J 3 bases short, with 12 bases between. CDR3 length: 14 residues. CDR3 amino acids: CASSSKWTEETQYF. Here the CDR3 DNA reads TGTGCCAGCAGCTCCAAATGGACAGAAGAGACCCAGTACTTC.

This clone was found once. The CDR3 loop reads CASSAGTSGYTGELFF. In DNA form, the CDR3 reads TGTGCCAGCAGCGCGGGGACTAGCGGCTACACCGGGGAGCTGTTTTTT. The chain has TRBV9 and TRBJ2-2; 11 nucleotides line up with TRBD2. The CDR3 totals 16 residues. Germline V gene data show CDR1 as SGDLS and CDR2 as YYNGEE. The J segment lost 3 bases and the V segment lost 3 bases, leaving 4 bases of the junction unmatched.

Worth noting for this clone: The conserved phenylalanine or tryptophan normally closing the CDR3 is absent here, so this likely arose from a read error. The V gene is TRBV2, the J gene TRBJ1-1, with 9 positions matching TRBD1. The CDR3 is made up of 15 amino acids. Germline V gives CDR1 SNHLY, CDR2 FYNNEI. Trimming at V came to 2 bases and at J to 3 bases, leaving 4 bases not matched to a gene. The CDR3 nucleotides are TGTGCCAGCAGTGAATCTGGACAGGGGTACACTGAAGCTTTCCTT. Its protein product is CASSESGQGYTEAFL.

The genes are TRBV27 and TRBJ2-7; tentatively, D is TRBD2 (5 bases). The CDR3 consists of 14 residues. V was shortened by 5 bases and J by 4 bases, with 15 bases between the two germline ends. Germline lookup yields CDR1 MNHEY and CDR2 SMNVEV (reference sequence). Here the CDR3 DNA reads TGTGCCAGCAGTCCCCTGACTGGGAGATACGAGCAGTACTTC. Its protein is CASSPLTGRYEQYF.

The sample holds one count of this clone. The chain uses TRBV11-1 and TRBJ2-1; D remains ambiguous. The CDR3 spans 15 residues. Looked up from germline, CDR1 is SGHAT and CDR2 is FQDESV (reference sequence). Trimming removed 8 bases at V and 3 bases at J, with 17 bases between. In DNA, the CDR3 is TGTGCCAGCTCGCTCCCCCGTGGAGACTACAATGAGCAGTTCTTC. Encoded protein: CASSLPRGDYNEQFF.

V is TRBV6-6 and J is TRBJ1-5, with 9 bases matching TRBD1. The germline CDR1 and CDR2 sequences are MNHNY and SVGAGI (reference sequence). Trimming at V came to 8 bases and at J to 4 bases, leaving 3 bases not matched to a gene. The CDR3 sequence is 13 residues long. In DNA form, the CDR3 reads TGTGCCAGCGGGACAGGGCGTAATCAGCCCCAGCATTTT. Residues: CASGTGRNQPQHF.

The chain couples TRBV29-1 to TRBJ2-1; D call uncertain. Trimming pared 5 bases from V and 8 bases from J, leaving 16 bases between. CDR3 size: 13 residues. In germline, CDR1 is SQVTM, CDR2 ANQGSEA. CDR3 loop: CSVSTSSIDEQFF. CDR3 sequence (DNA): TGCAGCGTTTCCACCTCTAGTATCGATGAGCAGTTCTTC.

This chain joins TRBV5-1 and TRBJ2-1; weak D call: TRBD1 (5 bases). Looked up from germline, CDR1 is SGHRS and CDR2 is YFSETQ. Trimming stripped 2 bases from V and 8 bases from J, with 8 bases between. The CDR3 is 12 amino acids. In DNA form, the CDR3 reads TGCGCCAGCAGCTTCCAGGGTCATGAGCAGTTCTTC. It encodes CASSFQGHEQFF.

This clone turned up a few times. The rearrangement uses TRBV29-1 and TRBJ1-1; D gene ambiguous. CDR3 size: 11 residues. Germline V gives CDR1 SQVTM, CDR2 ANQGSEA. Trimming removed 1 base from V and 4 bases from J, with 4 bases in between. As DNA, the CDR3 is TGCAGCGTTGAAGGGGCCACTGAAGCTTTCTTT. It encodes CSVEGATEAFF.

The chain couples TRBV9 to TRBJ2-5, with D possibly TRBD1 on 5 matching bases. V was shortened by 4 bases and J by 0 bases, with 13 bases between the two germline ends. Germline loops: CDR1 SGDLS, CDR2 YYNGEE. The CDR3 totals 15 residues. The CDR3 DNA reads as TGTGCCAGCAGCCCTGAAAGGGGCTACCAAGAGACCCAGTACTTC. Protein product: CASSPERGYQETQYF.

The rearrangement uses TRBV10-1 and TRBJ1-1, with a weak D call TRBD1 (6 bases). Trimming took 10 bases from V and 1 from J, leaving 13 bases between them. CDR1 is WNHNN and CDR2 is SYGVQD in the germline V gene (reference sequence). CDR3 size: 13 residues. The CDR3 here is CATPRQENTEAFF. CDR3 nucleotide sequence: TGCGCCACCCCCCGACAGGAGAACACTGAAGCTTTCTTT.

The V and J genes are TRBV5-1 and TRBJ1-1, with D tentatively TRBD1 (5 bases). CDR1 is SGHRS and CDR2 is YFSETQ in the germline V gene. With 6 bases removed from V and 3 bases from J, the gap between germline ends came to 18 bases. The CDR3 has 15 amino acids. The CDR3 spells CASTLAGGGYTEAFF. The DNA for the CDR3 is TGCGCCAGCACCTTAGCGGGTGGGGGATACACTGAAGCTTTCTTT.